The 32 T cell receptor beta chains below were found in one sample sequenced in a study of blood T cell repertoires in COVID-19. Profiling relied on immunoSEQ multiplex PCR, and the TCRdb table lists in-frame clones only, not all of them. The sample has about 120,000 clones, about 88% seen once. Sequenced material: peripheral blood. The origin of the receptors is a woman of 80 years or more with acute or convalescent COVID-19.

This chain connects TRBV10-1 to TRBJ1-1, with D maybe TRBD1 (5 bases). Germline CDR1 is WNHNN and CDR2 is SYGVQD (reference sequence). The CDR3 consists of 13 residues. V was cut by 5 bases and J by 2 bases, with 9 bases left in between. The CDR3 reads CASSSWTNTEAFF. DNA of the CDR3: TGCGCCAGCAGTTCCTGGACAAACACTGAAGCTTTCTTT.

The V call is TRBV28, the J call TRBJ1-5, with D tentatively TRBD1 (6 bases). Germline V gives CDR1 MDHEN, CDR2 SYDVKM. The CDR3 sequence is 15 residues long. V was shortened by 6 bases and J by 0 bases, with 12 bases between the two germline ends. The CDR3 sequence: CASSRDINSNQPQHF. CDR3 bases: TGTGCCAGCAGCCGGGACATAAATAGCAATCAGCCCCAGCATTTT.

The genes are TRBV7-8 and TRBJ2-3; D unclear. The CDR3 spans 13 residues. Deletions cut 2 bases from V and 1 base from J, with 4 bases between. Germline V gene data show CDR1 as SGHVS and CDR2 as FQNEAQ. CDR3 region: CASSLPGTDTQYF. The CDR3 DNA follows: TGTGCCAGCAGCTTACCCGGCACAGATACGCAGTATTTT. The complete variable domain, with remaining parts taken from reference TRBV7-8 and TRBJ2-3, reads GAGVSQSPRYKVAKRGQDVALRCDPISGHVSLFWYQQALGQGPEFLTYFQNEAQLDKSGLPSDRFFAERPEGSVSTLKIQRTQQEDSAVYLCASSLPGTDTQYFGPGTRLTVL.

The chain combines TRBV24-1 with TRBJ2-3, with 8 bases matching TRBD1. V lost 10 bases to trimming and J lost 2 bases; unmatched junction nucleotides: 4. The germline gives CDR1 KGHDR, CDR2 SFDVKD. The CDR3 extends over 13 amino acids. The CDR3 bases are TGTGCCACTTCGGACAGGGACACAGATACGCAGTATTTT. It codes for CATSDRDTDTQYF.

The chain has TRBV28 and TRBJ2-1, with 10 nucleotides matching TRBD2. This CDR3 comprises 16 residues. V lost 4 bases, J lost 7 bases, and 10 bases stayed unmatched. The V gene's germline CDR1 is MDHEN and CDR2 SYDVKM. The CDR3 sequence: CASSSGKTSGLNEQFF. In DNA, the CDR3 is TGTGCCAGCAGTTCCGGTAAGACTAGCGGGCTTAATGAGCAGTTCTTC.

The chain's CDR3 is CASRGGEYEKLFF. For the CDR3, the DNA is TGTGCCAGCAGAGGGGGGGAGTATGAAAAACTGTTTTTT. The V and J genes are TRBV14 and TRBJ1-4; D may be TRBD1 (6 bases). Germline V gene lookup returns CDR1 SGHDN and CDR2 FVKESK. The CDR3 runs to 13 residues. Trimming took off 6 bases at V and 6 bases at J, with 11 bases between the two ends.

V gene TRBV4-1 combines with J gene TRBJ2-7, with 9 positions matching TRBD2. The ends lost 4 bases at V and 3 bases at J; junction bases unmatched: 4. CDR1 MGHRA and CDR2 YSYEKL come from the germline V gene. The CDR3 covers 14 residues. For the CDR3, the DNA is TGCGCCAGCAGCCGGAATAGCGGGAGCTACGAGCAGTACTTC. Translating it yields CASSRNSGSYEQYF.

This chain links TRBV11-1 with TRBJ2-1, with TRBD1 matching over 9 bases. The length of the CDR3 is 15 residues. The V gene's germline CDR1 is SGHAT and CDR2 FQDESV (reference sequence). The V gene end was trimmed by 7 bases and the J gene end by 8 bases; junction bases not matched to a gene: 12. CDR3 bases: TGTGCCAGCAACCGCTGGGGACAGGGTTTTGATGAGCAGTTCTTC. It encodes CASNRWGQGFDEQFF.

CDR3: CASSISRQGNQPQHF. The CDR3 region has the DNA TGTGCCAGTAGTATTTCCCGACAGGGTAACCAGCCCCAGCATTTT. The chain employs TRBV19 and TRBJ1-5, with 7 bases fitting TRBD1. Trimming removed 3 bases from V and 7 bases from J; junction bases left unmatched: 9. Looked up from germline, CDR1 is LNHDA and CDR2 is SQIVND (reference sequence). This CDR3 has 15 amino acids.

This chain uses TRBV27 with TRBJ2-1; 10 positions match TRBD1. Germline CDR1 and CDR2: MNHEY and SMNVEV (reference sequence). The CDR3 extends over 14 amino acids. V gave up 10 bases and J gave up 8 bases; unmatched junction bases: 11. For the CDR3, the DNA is TGTGCCACCGCTTGGGACAGGGGCAGTTATGAGCAGTTCTTC. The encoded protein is CATAWDRGSYEQFF.

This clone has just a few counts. The CDR3 DNA reads as TGTGCCAGCAGCTTGGAGGAGCGGGGCTGGCATGAGCAGTTCTTC. As protein: CASSLEERGWHEQFF. The J gene is TRBJ2-1, the V gene TRBV5-4; 7 positions agree with TRBD2. Trimming took 0 bases from V and 8 from J; bases not matched to a gene: 8. Germline loops: CDR1 SGHNT, CDR2 YYREEE (reference sequence). The CDR3 is made up of 15 amino acids.

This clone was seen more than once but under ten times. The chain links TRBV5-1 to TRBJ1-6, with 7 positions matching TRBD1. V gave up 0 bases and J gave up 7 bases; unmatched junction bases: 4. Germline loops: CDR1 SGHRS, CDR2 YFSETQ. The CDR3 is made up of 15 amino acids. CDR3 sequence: CASSLVAGGNSPLHF. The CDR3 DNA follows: TGCGCCAGCAGCTTGGTGGCAGGGGGGAATTCACCCCTCCACTTT. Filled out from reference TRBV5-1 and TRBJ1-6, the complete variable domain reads KAGVTQTPRYLIKTRGQQVTLSCSPISGHRSVSWYQQTPGQGLQFLFEYFSETQRNKGNFPGRFSGRQFSNSRSEMNVSTLELGDSALYLCASSLVAGGNSPLHFGNGTRLTVT.

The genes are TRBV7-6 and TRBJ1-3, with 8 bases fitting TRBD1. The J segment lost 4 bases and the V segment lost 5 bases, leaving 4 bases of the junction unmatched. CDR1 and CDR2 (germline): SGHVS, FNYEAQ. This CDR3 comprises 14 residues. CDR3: CASSDRGSGNTIYF. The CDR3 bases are TGTGCCAGCAGCGACAGGGGCTCCGGAAACACCATATATTTT.

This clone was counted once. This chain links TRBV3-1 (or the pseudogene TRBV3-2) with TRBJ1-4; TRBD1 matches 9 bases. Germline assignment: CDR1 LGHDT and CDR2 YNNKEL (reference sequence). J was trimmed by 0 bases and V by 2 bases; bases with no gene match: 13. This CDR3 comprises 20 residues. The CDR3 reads CASSQRSGTGNSATNEKLFF. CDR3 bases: TGTGCCAGCAGCCAAAGGTCCGGGACAGGGAATTCTGCAACTAATGAAAAACTGTTTTTT.

DNA of the CDR3: TGTGCCATCAGACAGAACACTGAAGCTTTCTTT. This codes for CAIRQNTEAFF. V and J are TRBV10-3 and TRBJ1-1, with no clear D. The germline CDR1 and CDR2 sequences are ENHRY and SYGVKD. There are 11 residues in the CDR3. The ends were cut back, 6 bases at V and 1 base at J, with 3 bases in the middle.

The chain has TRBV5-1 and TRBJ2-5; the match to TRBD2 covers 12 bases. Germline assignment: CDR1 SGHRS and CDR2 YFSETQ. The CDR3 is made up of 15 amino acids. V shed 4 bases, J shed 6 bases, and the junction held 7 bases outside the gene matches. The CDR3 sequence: CASSGRTSGAKTQYF. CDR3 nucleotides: TGCGCCAGCAGCGGCCGGACTAGCGGGGCTAAGACCCAGTACTTC.

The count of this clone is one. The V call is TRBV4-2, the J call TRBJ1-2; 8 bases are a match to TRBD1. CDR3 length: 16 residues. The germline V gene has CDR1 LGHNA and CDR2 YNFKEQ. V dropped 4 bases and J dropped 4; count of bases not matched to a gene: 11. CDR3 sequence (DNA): TGTGCCAGCAGCCTGGACAGGGCCGGCGAGTTCTATGGCTACACCTTC. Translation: CASSLDRAGEFYGYTF.

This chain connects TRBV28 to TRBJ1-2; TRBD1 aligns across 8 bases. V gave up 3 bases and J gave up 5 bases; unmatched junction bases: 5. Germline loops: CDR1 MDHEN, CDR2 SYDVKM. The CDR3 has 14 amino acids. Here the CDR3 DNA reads TGTGCCAGCAGTTTCCCGGGACAGGCGTATGGCTACACCTTC. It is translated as CASSFPGQAYGYTF.

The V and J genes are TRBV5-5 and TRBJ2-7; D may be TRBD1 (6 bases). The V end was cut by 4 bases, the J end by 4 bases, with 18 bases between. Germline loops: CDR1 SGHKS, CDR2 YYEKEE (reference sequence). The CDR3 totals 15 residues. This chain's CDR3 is CASSHPGQYVYEQYF. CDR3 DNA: TGTGCCAGCAGCCATCCGGGACAATACGTTTACGAGCAGTACTTC.

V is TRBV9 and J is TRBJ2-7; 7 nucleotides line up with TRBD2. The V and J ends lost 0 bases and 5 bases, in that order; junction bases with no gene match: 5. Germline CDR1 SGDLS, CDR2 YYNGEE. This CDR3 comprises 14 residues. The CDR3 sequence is CASSVGVGRDEQYF. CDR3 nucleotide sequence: TGTGCCAGCAGCGTAGGGGTAGGGAGGGACGAGCAGTACTTC.

DNA for the CDR3: TGTGCCAGCAGCCAAGATCAACAGGGCACCACCATATATTTT. As protein: CASSQDQQGTTIYF. The chain joins TRBV3-1 (or the pseudogene TRBV3-2) to TRBJ1-3; the D gene is possibly TRBD1 (6 bases). Trimming took 0 bases from V and 9 from J, leaving 12 bases between them. This CDR3 is 14 amino acids long. The germline V gene encodes CDR1 LGHDT and CDR2 YNNKEL (reference sequence).

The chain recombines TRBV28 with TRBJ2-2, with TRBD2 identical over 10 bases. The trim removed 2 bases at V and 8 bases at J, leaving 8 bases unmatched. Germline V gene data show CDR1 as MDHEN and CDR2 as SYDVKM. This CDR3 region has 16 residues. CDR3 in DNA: TGTGCCAGCAGTTTACGGACTAGCGGACGCTCTGGGGAGCTGTTTTTT. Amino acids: CASSLRTSGRSGELFF.

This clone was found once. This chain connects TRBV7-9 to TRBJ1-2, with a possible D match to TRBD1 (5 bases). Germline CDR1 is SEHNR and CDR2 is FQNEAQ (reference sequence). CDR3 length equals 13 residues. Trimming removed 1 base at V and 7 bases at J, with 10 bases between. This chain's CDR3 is CASSLGGEAGYTF. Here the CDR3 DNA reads TGTGCCAGCAGCTTAGGAGGGGAGGCTGGCTACACCTTC. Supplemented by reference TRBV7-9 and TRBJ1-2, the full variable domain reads DTGVSQNPRHKITKRGQNVTFRCDPISEHNRLYWYRQTLGQGPEFLTYFQNEAQLEKSRLLSDRFSAERPKGSFSTLEIQRTEQGDSAMYLCASSLGGEAGYTFGSGTRLTVV.

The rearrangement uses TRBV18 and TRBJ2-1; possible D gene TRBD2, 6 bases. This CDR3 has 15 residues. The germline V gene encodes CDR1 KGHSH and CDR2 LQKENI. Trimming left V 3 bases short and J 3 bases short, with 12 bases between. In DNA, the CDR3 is TGTGCCAGCTCACCGCGGGACCGAAACTACAATGAGCAGTTCTTC. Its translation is CASSPRDRNYNEQFF.

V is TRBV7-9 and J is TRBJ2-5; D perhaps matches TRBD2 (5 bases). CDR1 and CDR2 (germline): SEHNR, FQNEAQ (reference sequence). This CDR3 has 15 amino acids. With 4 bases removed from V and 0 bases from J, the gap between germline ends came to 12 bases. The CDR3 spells CASSSLRTYQETQYF. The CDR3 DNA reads TGTGCCAGCAGCTCGCTCCGGACTTACCAAGAGACCCAGTACTTC.

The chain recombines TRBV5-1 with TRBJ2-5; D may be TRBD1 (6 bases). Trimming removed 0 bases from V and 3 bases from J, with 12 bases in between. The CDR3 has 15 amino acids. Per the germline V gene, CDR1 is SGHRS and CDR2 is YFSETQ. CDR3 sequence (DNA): TGCGCCAGCAGCTTGGGCAGGGGAGCTAAAGAGACCCAGTACTTC. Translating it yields CASSLGRGAKETQYF.

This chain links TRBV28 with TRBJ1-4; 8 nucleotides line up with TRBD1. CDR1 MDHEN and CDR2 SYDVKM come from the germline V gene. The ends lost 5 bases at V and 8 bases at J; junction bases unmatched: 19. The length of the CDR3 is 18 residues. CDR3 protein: CASSATGARPFGVEKLFF. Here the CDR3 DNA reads TGTGCCAGCAGTGCGACAGGGGCCAGACCGTTCGGAGTCGAAAAACTGTTTTTT.

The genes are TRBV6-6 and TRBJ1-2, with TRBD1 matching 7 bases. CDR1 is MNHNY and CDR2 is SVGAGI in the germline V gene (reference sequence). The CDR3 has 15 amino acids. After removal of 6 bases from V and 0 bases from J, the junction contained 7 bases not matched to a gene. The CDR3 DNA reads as TGTGCCAGCAGACAGGGGACCCTAGCTAACTATGGCTACACCTTC. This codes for CASRQGTLANYGYTF.

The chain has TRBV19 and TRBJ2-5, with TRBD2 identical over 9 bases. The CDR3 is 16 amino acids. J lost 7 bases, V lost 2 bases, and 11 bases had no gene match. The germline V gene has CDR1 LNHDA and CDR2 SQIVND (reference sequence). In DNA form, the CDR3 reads TGTGCCAGTAGTATATCCGGGGGAGCGGGGGGAGGGACCCAGTACTTC. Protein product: CASSISGGAGGGTQYF.

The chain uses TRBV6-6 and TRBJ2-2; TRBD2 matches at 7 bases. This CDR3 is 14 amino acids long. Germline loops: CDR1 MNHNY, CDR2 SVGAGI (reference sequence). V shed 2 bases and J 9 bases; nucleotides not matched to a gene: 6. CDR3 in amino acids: CASSYGAGKRELFF. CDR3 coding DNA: TGTGCCAGCAGTTACGGAGCGGGGAAACGGGAGCTGTTTTTT.

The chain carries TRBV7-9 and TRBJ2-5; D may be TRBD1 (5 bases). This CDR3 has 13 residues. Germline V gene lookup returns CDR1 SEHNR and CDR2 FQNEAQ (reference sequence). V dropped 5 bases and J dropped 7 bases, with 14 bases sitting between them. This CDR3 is CASSLDNPGTQYF. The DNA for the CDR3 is TGTGCCAGCAGCCTGGACAACCCTGGGACCCAGTACTTC.

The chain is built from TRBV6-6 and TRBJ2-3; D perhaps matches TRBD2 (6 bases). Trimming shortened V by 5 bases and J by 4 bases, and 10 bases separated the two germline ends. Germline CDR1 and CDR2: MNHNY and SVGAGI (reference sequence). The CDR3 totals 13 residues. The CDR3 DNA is TGTGCCAGCAGTCTGGAGGGAGCAGATACGCAGTATTTT. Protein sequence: CASSLEGADTQYF.